This T cell receptor (beta chain) is drawn from a study of post-analysis software for immune sequencing data. About the study: Included courses were relapsing-remitting and secondary progressive multiple sclerosis; progressive-relapsing multiple sclerosis was also included. Study findings and constraints: Patients with multiple sclerosis recorded significantly lower normalized Chao1 diversity than controls, the study found. Several TRBV segments occurring more often in patients than controls included TRBV5-6, TRBV5-1 and TRBV20-1.

Prepared libraries of TCR beta cDNA carried unique molecular identifiers. TCRdb analysed the PCR reads with MiXCR anew, one entry per CDR3 protein. This table holds fewer than 850,000 distinct CDR3 sequences, approximately 44% found once. Concerning this clonotype: Antigen specificity is unknown.

V dropped 6 bases and J dropped 4; count of bases not matched to a gene: 5. The CDR3 has 14 residues. CDR1 and CDR2 (germline): SNHLY, FYNNEI. This chain connects TRBV2 to TRBJ2-7; 11 nucleotides match TRBD2. Sequenced: blood. This sequence was found in a girl aged 10 to 17 with multiple sclerosis. CDR3 amino acids: CASRGLAERYEQYF. DNA of the CDR3: TGTGCCAGCAGGGGACTAGCGGAGAGATACGAGCAGTACTTC. Based on the CDR3 plus reference TRBV2 and TRBJ2-7, the full variable domain is EPEVTQTPSHQVTQMGQEVILRCVPISNHLYFYWYRQILGQKVEFLVSFYNNEISEKSEIFDDQFSVERPDGSNFTLKIRSTKLEDSAMYFCASRGLAERYEQYFGPGTRLTVT.